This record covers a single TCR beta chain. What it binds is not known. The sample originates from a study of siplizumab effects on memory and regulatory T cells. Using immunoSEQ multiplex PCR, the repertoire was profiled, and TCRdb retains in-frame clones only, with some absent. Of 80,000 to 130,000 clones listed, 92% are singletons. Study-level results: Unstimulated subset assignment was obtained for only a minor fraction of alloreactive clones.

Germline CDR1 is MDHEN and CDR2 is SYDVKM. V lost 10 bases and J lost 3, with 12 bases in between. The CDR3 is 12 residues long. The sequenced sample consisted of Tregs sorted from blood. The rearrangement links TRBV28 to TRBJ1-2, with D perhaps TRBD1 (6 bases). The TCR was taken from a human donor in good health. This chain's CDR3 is CATLDSHYGYTF. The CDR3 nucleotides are TGTGCCACCCTGGACAGTCACTATGGCTACACCTTC.